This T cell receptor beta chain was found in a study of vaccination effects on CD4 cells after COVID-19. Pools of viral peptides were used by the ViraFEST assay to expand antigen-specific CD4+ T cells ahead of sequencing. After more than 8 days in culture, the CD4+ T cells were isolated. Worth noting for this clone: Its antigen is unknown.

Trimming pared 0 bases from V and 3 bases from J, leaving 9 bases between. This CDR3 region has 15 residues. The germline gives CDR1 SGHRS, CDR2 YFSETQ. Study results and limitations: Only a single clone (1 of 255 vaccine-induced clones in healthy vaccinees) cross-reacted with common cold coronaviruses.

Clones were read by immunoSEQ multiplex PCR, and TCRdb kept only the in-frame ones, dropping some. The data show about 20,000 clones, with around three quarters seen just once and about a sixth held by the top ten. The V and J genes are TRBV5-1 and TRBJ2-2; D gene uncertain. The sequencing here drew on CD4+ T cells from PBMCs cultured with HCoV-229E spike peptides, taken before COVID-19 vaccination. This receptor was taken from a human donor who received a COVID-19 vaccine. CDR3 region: CASSLARGDTGELFF. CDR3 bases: TGCGCCAGCAGCTTGGCACGTGGGGACACCGGGGAGCTGTTTTTT.